The 28 T cell receptor beta chains below were found in one sample sequenced in a study of PD-1 blockade in classical Hodgkin lymphoma. The method was immunoSEQ multiplex PCR; TCRdb's version includes in-frame clones alone and lacks a portion of them. This table holds tens of thousands of clones, about nine tenths found once. Time point in this sample: cycle 4 day 1 (C4D1), after more than five weeks of nivolumab. Patients all relapsed after autologous stem cell transplantation, and there was variation in brentuximab vedotin exposure. Sequencing used peripheral blood mononuclear cells (PBMCs), obtained before the fourth cycle of nivolumab. The source is a human donor with classical Hodgkin lymphoma.

This CDR3 is CASSLGGPLAADTQYF. The CDR3 DNA is TGTGCCAGCAGCTTAGGCGGACCCCTAGCCGCAGATACGCAGTATTTT. The chain links TRBV11-3 to TRBJ2-3, with D tentatively TRBD2 (5 bases). The ends were cut back, 1 base at V and 4 bases at J, with 15 bases in the middle. This CDR3 spans 16 amino acids. Germline lookup yields CDR1 SGHNT and CDR2 YENEEA. The complete variable domain, with remaining parts taken from reference TRBV11-3 and TRBJ2-3, reads EAGVVQSPRYKIIEKKQPVAFWCNPISGHNTLYWYLQNLGQGPELLIRYENEEAVDDSQLPKDRFSAERLKGVDSTLKIQPAELGDSAVYLCASSLGGPLAADTQYFGPGTRLTVL.

In this sample, this clone turned up a few times. This chain connects TRBV19 to TRBJ2-3, with D perhaps given as TRBD1 or TRBD2 (5 bases each). Germline values: CDR1 LNHDA, CDR2 SQIVND (reference sequence). This CDR3 region has 16 residues. V lost 4 bases and J lost 1, with 15 bases in between. The CDR3 DNA is TGTGCCAGTAGTACACCCGGGACCGGGGGCACAGATACGCAGTATTTT. Translated: CASSTPGTGGTDTQYF.

This clone appeared a few times. The chain has TRBV29-1 and TRBJ1-5; D might be TRBD1 (6 bases). The CDR3 length is 13 residues. Trimming took off 5 bases at V and 4 bases at J, with 12 bases between the two ends. CDR1 and CDR2 (germline): SQVTM, ANQGSEA. The CDR3 sequence is CSVQKGGNQPQHF. The DNA of the CDR3 is TGCAGCGTTCAGAAGGGGGGAAATCAGCCCCAGCATTTT.

The chain is built from TRBV6-5 and TRBJ2-7, with TRBD1 identical over 10 bases. V gave up 5 bases and J gave up 3 bases; unmatched junction bases: 7. The CDR3 contains 15 residues. Per the germline V gene, CDR1 is MNHEY and CDR2 is SVGAGI. As DNA, the CDR3 is TGTGCCAGCAGTCGATCCGGGACAGGGGTCTACGAGCAGTACTTC. Amino acids: CASSRSGTGVYEQYF.

The rearrangement joins TRBV28 to TRBJ2-7; D unclear. The CDR3 consists of 12 residues. Germline loops: CDR1 MDHEN, CDR2 SYDVKM. V lost 8 bases to trimming and J lost 4 bases, with 12 bases between them. The CDR3 here is CASGTSPYEQYF. For the CDR3, the DNA is TGTGCCAGCGGCACTTCCCCTTACGAGCAGTACTTC.

The chain recombines TRBV19 with TRBJ2-2; D perhaps matches TRBD2 (5 bases). The V and J ends lost 5 bases and 3 bases respectively, with 16 bases between them. This CDR3 spans 16 amino acids. Germline CDR1 LNHDA, CDR2 SQIVND (reference sequence). CDR3 sequence: CASSPSRLAYTGELFF. The CDR3 DNA reads TGTGCCAGTAGTCCTAGTCGGCTAGCTTACACCGGGGAGCTGTTTTTT.

The chain employs TRBV7-2 and TRBJ2-3; 8 bases fit TRBD1. The CDR3 length is 15 residues. Unmatched junction bases numbered 7, after V lost 4 bases and J lost 4 bases. CDR1 is SGHTA and CDR2 is FQGNSA in the germline V gene. The chain's CDR3 is CASSSYSTGADTQYF. CDR3 DNA: TGTGCCAGCAGCTCATACTCGACAGGGGCAGATACGCAGTATTTT.

The chain couples TRBV28 to TRBJ1-6; tentative D call: TRBD1 (5 bases). The germline CDR1 and CDR2 sequences are MDHEN and SYDVKM. The CDR3 extends over 14 amino acids. V was shortened by 2 bases and J by 5 bases, with 7 bases between the two germline ends. The CDR3 reads CASSLEQDNSPLHF. The CDR3 nucleotides are TGTGCCAGCAGTTTAGAACAGGATAATTCACCCCTCCACTTT.

The chain combines TRBV6-4 with TRBJ1-6; no clear D. The CDR3 length is 15 residues. Germline V gene lookup returns CDR1 MRHNA and CDR2 SNTAGT. The V end lost 5 bases, the J end lost 11 bases, and 19 bases lay between the germline ends. Written as DNA, the CDR3 is TGTGCCAGCAGTTTTTGGAGGGATCCTTTCCCACCCCTCCACTTT. Its translation is CASSFWRDPFPPLHF.

This clone was seen just once. The V call is TRBV28, the J call TRBJ1-1, with a tentative D call TRBD1 (5 bases). The germline V and J ends were trimmed by 1 base and 0 bases, with 12 bases remaining between them. The germline CDR1 and CDR2 sequences are MDHEN and SYDVKM. The CDR3 is 16 residues long. The CDR3 region has the DNA TGTGCCAGCAGTTTATCCACAGGCTATCTGAACACTGAAGCTTTCTTT. Its protein product is CASSLSTGYLNTEAFF.

The chain links TRBV4-1 to TRBJ1-3; D is perhaps TRBD1 (5 bases). Trimming cost V 0 bases and J 0 bases, with 12 bases left between them. The CDR3 has 17 amino acids. Germline V gene sequence: CDR1 MGHRA, CDR2 YSYEKL. The CDR3 DNA sequence: TGCGCCAGCAGCCAAGATGCGAGGGGCGCCTCTGGAAACACCATATATTTT. Translation: CASSQDARGASGNTIYF.

On this clone: At one end, the junction sequence differs from germline, possibly due to a read error. The sample holds other DNA sequences that translate to the same CDR3. This sequence joins TRBV13 and TRBJ2-7, with D hard to call. This CDR3 region has 14 residues. The germline V gene encodes CDR1 PRHDT and CDR2 FYEKMQ (reference sequence). The CDR3 coding sequence is TGCGCCAGCAGCCACGCAGAGAACTCCTACGAGCAGTACTTC. Its translation is CASSHAENSYEQYF.

This clone was detected only once. The rearrangement links TRBV7-9 to TRBJ2-1; weak D call: TRBD2 (5 bases). CDR1 and CDR2 (germline): SEHNR, FQNEAQ (reference sequence). V lost 8 bases to trimming and J lost 5 bases, with 16 bases between them. The CDR3 length is 14 residues. Written as DNA, the CDR3 is TGTGCCAGCCGGGAAGCCGGTAAGGACAATGAGCAGTTCTTC. Translating gives CASREAGKDNEQFF.

The V call is TRBV6-6, the J call TRBJ2-3; D is possibly TRBD1 (6 bases). The CDR3 covers 15 residues. V was trimmed by 2 bases and J by 6 bases, leaving 15 bases between them. Germline loops: CDR1 MNHNY, CDR2 SVGAGI (reference sequence). The CDR3 nucleotides are TGTGCCAGCAGTTACCATGTCAAGGGGGAGGATACGCAGTATTTT. As protein: CASSYHVKGEDTQYF.

V gene TRBV12-5 combines with J gene TRBJ1-2; no clear D. Germline V gene sequence: CDR1 LGHNT, CDR2 FRNRAP. The CDR3 is 17 residues long. Deletions cut 0 bases from V and 0 bases from J, with 14 bases between. CDR3 amino acids: CASGLVPPSYSNYGYTF. The CDR3 nucleotides are TGTGCTAGTGGTTTGGTACCCCCAAGCTATTCTAACTATGGCTACACCTTC.

J is TRBJ1-1 and V is TRBV2, with D maybe TRBD1 (6 bases). CDR1 and CDR2 (germline): SNHLY, FYNNEI. This CDR3 region has 16 residues. V lost 4 bases to trimming and J lost 0 bases, with 15 bases between them. CDR3 in amino acids: CASSGLGGDMNTEAFF. CDR3 coding DNA: TGTGCCAGCAGTGGACTGGGTGGGGACATGAACACTGAAGCTTTCTTT. Combining the CDR3 with reference TRBV2 and TRBJ1-1 gives the whole variable domain EPEVTQTPSHQVTQMGQEVILRCVPISNHLYFYWYRQILGQKVEFLVSFYNNEISEKSEIFDDQFSVERPDGSNFTLKIRSTKLEDSAMYFCASSGLGGDMNTEAFFGQGTRLTVV.

V is TRBV7-9 and J is TRBJ2-7, with TRBD1 as a possible D gene (6 bases). V was pared by 4 bases and J by 6 bases, with 16 bases between. The CDR3 runs 14 residues. The germline gives CDR1 SEHNR, CDR2 FQNEAQ (reference sequence). CDR3 in amino acids: CASSSIQGIVEQYF. The CDR3 coding sequence is TGTGCCAGCAGCTCCATACAGGGAATAGTCGAGCAGTACTTC.

V and J are TRBV29-1 and TRBJ1-3; D gene uncertain. The CDR3 contains 13 residues. Trimming pared 5 bases from V and 0 bases from J, leaving 8 bases between. Per germline, CDR1 SQVTM and CDR2 ANQGSEA. This chain's CDR3 is CSVKHGSGNTIYF. For the CDR3, the DNA is TGCAGCGTTAAACACGGCTCTGGAAACACCATATATTTT.

CDR3 DNA sequence: TGTGCCAGCAGCACTCTAAGGGGGGGCTTCTCCTACAATGAGCAGTTCTTC. Translated: CASSTLRGGFSYNEQFF. The chain is built from TRBV28 and TRBJ2-1, with a weak D call TRBD2 (7 bases). Looked up from germline, CDR1 is MDHEN and CDR2 is SYDVKM. The V end lost 6 bases, the J end lost 0 bases, and 18 bases lay between the germline ends. The CDR3 extends over 17 amino acids.

This clone has a single count. The germline gene is not matched at one end of the junction; a read error may be the cause. The chain carries TRBV5-6 and TRBJ1-4, with 8 bases lining up with TRBD1. The CDR3 loop spans 15 amino acids. Germline V gene sequence: CDR1 SGHDT, CDR2 YYEEEE. The DNA for the CDR3 is TGTGCCAGCAGCTTGCTCGGGACAGGACATGAAAAGCTGTTTTTT. Its protein product is CASSLLGTGHEKLFF.

The table lists this clone with a few counts. The V call is TRBV27, the J call TRBJ2-2; D not resolved. CDR1 and CDR2 (germline): MNHEY, SMNVEV (reference sequence). Trimming left V 0 bases short and J 8 bases short, with 1 base between. This CDR3 is built from 11 residues. CDR3 nucleotide sequence: TGTGCCAGCAGTTTATCGGGGGAGCTGTTTTTT. Translation gives CASSLSGELFF.

CDR3 in amino acids: CASSLSSGGRDEQFF. CDR3 nucleotide sequence: TGCGCCAGCAGCTTGAGTAGCGGGGGGCGGGATGAGCAGTTCTTC. This sequence joins TRBV5-1 and TRBJ2-1; 10 bases fit TRBD2. CDR3 length: 15 amino acids. Germline CDR1 SGHRS, CDR2 YFSETQ. The V and J ends lost 1 base and 8 bases, in that order; junction bases with no gene match: 6.

The chain carries TRBV5-6 and TRBJ1-2, with unresolved D. Germline loops: CDR1 SGHDT, CDR2 YYEEEE. The CDR3 is 15 residues long. The V gene lost 0 bases and the J gene lost 5 bases, with 14 bases spanning the gap. The CDR3 region is CASSLVGSPTYGYTF. The CDR3 DNA follows: TGTGCCAGCAGCTTGGTGGGCAGCCCCACTTATGGCTACACCTTC.

The chain carries TRBV7-2 and TRBJ1-1; D not resolved. In germline, CDR1 is SGHTA, CDR2 FQGNSA. The V gene lost 1 base and the J gene lost 0 bases, with 9 bases spanning the gap. This CDR3 spans 15 amino acids. The CDR3 nucleotides read TGTGCCAGCAGCTTAGTCCGGAGGATGAACACTGAAGCTTTCTTT. This translates into CASSLVRRMNTEAFF.

This clone was counted once. The chain couples TRBV5-1 to TRBJ1-1, with D hard to call. Germline CDR1 SGHRS, CDR2 YFSETQ. The CDR3 runs 15 residues. Trimming left V 5 bases short and J 1 base short, with 15 bases between. CDR3 bases: TGCGCCAGCAGACCAAAAAAGACATCGAACACTGAAGCTTTCTTT. It yields the protein CASRPKKTSNTEAFF. The whole variable domain, filled in from reference TRBV5-1 and TRBJ1-1, reads KAGVTQTPRYLIKTRGQQVTLSCSPISGHRSVSWYQQTPGQGLQFLFEYFSETQRNKGNFPGRFSGRQFSNSRSEMNVSTLELGDSALYLCASRPKKTSNTEAFFGQGTRLTVV.

The chain joins TRBV6-5 to TRBJ2-5, with D possibly TRBD1 on 5 matching bases. Trimming pared 8 bases from V and 1 base from J, leaving 11 bases between. The CDR3 consists of 13 residues. Per germline, CDR1 MNHEY and CDR2 SVGAGI. The CDR3 spells CASQGVAQETQYF. The CDR3 DNA is TGTGCCAGCCAAGGGGTGGCCCAAGAGACCCAGTACTTC.

The CDR3 protein is CASRRYAFSYEQYF. CDR3 sequence (DNA): TGTGCCAGCAGGAGGTACGCATTCTCCTACGAGCAGTACTTC. The rearrangement uses TRBV2 and TRBJ2-7; D call uncertain. The CDR3 consists of 14 residues. CDR1 is SNHLY, CDR2 FYNNEI, per germline. V was trimmed by 6 bases and J by 0 bases, leaving 12 bases between them.

V usage is TRBV9 and J usage is TRBJ2-5, with 11 bases that match TRBD2. This CDR3 has 15 amino acids. Germline assignment: CDR1 SGDLS and CDR2 YYNGEE. V was clipped by 2 bases and J by 4 bases; unmatched bases: 4. In nucleotides, the CDR3 is TGTGCCAGCAGCGTTCTAGCGGGGGGTGGAGAGACCCAGTACTTC. This sequence encodes CASSVLAGGGETQYF.